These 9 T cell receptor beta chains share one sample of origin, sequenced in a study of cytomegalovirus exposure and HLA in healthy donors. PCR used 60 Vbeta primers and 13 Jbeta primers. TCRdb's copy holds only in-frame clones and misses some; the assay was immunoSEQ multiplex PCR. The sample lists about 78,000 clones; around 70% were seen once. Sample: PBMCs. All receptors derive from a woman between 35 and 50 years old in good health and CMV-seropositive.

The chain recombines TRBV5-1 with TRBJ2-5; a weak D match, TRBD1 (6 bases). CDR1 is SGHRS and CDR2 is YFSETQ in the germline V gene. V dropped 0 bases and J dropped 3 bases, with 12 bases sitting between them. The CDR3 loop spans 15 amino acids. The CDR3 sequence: CASSLGTGSKETQYF. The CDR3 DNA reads TGCGCCAGCAGCTTGGGAACAGGGTCCAAAGAGACCCAGTACTTC.

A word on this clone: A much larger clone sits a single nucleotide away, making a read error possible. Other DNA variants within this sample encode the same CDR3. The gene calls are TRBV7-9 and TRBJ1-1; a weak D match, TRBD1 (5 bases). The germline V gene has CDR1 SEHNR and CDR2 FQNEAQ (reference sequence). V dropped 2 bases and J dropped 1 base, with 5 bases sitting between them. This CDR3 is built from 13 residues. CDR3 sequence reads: CASSLQGNTEAFF. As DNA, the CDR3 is TGTGCCAGCAGCTTACAGGGGAACACTGAAGCTTTCTTT.

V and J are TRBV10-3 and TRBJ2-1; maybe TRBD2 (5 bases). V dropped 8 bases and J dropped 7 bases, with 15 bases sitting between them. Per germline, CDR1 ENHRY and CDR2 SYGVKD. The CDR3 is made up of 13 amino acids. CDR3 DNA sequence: TGTGCCATCTCATCAGCCGGGGTAAATGAGCAGTTCTTC. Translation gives CAISSAGVNEQFF.

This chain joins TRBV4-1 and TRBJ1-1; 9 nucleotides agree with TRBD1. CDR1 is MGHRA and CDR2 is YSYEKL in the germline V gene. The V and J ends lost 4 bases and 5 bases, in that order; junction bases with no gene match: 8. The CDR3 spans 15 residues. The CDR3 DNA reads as TGCGCCAGCAGCCCAGCACAGGGGGCAGCGACTGAAGCTTTCTTT. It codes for CASSPAQGAATEAFF.

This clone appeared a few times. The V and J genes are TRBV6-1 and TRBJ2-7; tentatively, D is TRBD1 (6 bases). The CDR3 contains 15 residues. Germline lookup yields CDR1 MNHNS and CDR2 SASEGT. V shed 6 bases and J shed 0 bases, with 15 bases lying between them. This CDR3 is CASRKQGSSSYEQYF. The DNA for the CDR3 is TGTGCCAGCAGAAAACAGGGCTCTAGCTCCTACGAGCAGTACTTC.

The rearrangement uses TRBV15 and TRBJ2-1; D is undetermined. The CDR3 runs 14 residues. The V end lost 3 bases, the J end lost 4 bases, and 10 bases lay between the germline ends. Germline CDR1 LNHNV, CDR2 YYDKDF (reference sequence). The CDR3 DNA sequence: TGTGCCACCAGCAGGGATAACAGTTACAATGAGCAGTTCTTC. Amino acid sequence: CATSRDNSYNEQFF.

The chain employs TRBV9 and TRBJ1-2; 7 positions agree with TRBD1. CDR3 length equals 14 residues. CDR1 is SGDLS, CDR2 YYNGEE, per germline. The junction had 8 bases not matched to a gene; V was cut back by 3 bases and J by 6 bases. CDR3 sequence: CASSATGTAHGYTF. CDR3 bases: TGTGCCAGCAGCGCTACCGGGACAGCCCATGGCTACACCTTC.

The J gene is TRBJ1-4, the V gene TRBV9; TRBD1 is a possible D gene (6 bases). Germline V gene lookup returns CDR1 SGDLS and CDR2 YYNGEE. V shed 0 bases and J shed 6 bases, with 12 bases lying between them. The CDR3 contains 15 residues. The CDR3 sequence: CASSVGTVSDEKLFF. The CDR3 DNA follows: TGTGCCAGCAGCGTAGGGACAGTCAGTGATGAAAAACTGTTTTTT.

The CDR3 DNA reads as TGTGCCAGCAGCTCGACTAGCGGCCCTTTCTACAATGAGCAGTTCTTC. Its translation: CASSSTSGPFYNEQFF. This chain connects TRBV7-9 to TRBJ2-1; TRBD2 matches at 9 bases. The CDR3 loop spans 16 amino acids. CDR1 and CDR2 (germline): SEHNR, FQNEAQ (reference sequence). V trimming: 4 bases; J trimming: 3 bases; junction bases outside the gene matches: 7.